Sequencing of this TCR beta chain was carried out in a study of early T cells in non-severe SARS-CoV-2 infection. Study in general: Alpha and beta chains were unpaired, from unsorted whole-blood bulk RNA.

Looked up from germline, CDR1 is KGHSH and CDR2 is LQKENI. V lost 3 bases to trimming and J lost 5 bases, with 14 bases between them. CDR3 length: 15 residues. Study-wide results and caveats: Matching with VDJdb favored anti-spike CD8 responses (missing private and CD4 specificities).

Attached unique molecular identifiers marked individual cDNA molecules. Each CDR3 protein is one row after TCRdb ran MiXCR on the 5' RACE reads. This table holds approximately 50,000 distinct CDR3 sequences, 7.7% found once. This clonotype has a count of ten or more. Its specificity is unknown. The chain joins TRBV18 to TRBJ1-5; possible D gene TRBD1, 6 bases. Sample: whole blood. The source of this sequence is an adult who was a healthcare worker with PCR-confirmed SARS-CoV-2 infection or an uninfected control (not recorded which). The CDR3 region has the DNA TGTGCCAGCTCACCCACAACAGGGCGTGATCAGCCCCAGCATTTT. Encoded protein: CASSPTTGRDQPQHF.